The following is a T cell receptor (beta chain) sequence with its context. The antigen is undetermined. Germline V gives CDR1 MDHEN, CDR2 SYDVKM. The CDR3 is 14 residues long. After re-calling the 5' RACE reads, TCRdb lists one entry per CDR3 protein, DNA absent. Recorded for this sample: 350,000 to 500,000 distinct CDR3 sequences. This specimen comes from a study of monozygotic twins with inflammatory bowel disease. The study, taken as a whole, reports: No single strong signal or clonotype associated with IBD was supported.

This TCR derives from a human donor with ulcerative colitis or Crohn's disease, or a healthy co-twin of an affected twin (not recorded which). Sequencing input: blood. V and J are TRBV28 and TRBJ2-1. CDR3 residues: CASSSALSRGEQFF.